This record looks at one T cell receptor beta chain sequence and its context. The study counted Cohort 3 donors as recovered given two negative PCRs, clearance, or symptom resolution. Original processing methods: It was from reference gene primer amplification that nucleated cell counts were estimated. The assay was immunoSEQ multiplex PCR, and TCRdb's table has in-frame clones only and misses some. The DNA gave D and trimming, while V, J and clone size come from that table. Of around 200,000 clones in the sample, roughly 85% are singletons; the top ten hold 6% to 6.5%. The sample belongs to a study of blood T cell repertoires in COVID-19. Study-level background: The United States, Italy and Spain were the sources of the acute and convalescent COVID-19 samples.

V shed 3 bases and J 1 base; nucleotides not matched to a gene: 4. The CDR3 totals 15 residues. Germline V gene data show CDR1 as MNHEY and CDR2 as SMNVEV (reference sequence). Sequenced: PBMCs or T cells enriched from blood (not recorded which). The source is a man between 35 and 55 years old who had recovered from COVID-19. V and J are TRBV27 and TRBJ2-7, with 9 bases identical to TRBD2. The DNA for the CDR3 is TGTGCCAGCAGTTTGCGGGGGGGCCTGTCCTACGAGCAGTACTTC. Amino acids: CASSLRGGLSYEQYF.